The 8 T cell receptor beta chains given below trace back to one sample, sequenced in a study of cytomegalovirus exposure and HLA in healthy donors. With 60 Vbeta and 13 Jbeta primers, the PCR was carried out. TCRdb keeps only in-frame clones here, not all; method: immunoSEQ multiplex PCR. Counted here are around 150,000 clones, about four fifths occurring once; the ten biggest clones make up approximately 7%. The sequenced material came from PBMCs. The receptors derive from a woman between 25 and 40 years old in good health and CMV-seropositive.

The rearrangement joins TRBV18 to TRBJ2-7; D uncertain. CDR3 length: 13 residues. Trimming took 5 bases from V and 2 from J, leaving 10 bases between them. Germline V lookup: CDR1 KGHSH, CDR2 LQKENI. In nucleotides, the CDR3 is TGTGCCAGCTCAACGGAGAGAGCCTACGAGCAGTACTTC. The encoded protein is CASSTERAYEQYF.

This chain links TRBV7-2 with TRBJ2-2; D is perhaps TRBD2 (7 bases). Germline assignment: CDR1 SGHTA and CDR2 FQGNSA. The ends were cut back, 5 bases at V and 4 bases at J, with 20 bases in the middle. The CDR3 contains 17 residues. CDR3 coding DNA: TGTGCCAGCAGCGCCTCTATCTCGCGGGGGCGCACCGGGGAGCTGTTTTTT. Translating it yields CASSASISRGRTGELFF.

The chain is built from TRBV5-6 and TRBJ2-1, with TRBD2 matching over 8 bases. V lost 2 bases and J lost 2; bases outside the gene matches: 6. This CDR3 has 16 amino acids. Germline assignment: CDR1 SGHDT and CDR2 YYEEEE. The CDR3 region is CASSFTSGGTYNEQFF. The DNA of the CDR3 is TGTGCCAGCAGCTTTACCAGCGGGGGAACCTACAATGAGCAGTTCTTC.

V gene TRBV6-5 combines with J gene TRBJ1-2; unclear D gene. The CDR3 consists of 15 residues. Looked up from germline, CDR1 is MNHEY and CDR2 is SVGAGI. V lost 6 bases and J lost 5, with 19 bases in between. The CDR3 DNA is TGTGCCAGCAGGATTTCTGGGAGAGGACGGTATGGCTACACCTTC. It codes for CASRISGRGRYGYTF.

The genes are TRBV5-4 and TRBJ2-5, with no clear D. Per the germline V gene, CDR1 is SGHNT and CDR2 is YYREEE (reference sequence). This CDR3 contains 13 residues. Trimming removed 1 base at V and 7 bases at J, with 11 bases between. CDR3: CASSLRSVGTQYF. The CDR3 bases are TGTGCCAGCAGCTTGAGGAGTGTAGGGACCCAGTACTTC. Supplemented by reference TRBV5-4 and TRBJ2-5, the full variable domain reads ETGVTQSPTHLIKTRGQQVTLRCSSQSGHNTVSWYQQALGQGPQFIFQYYREEENGRGNFPPRFSGLQFPNYSSELNVNALELDDSALYLCASSLRSVGTQYFGPGTRLLVL.

This clone was seen only a few times. This chain joins TRBV7-8 and TRBJ2-3; tentatively, D is TRBD2 (5 bases). Germline lookup yields CDR1 SGHVS and CDR2 FQNEAQ. The CDR3 is 15 residues long. Trimming pared 0 bases from V and 4 bases from J, leaving 11 bases between. DNA of the CDR3: TGTGCCAGCAGCTTAGCCGCCGCCGGGGCAGATACGCAGTATTTT. Protein: CASSLAAAGADTQYF.

The genes are TRBV5-8 and TRBJ1-1; 7 positions agree with TRBD1. V dropped 4 bases and J dropped 2; count of bases not matched to a gene: 5. This CDR3 region has 14 residues. The V gene's germline CDR1 is SGHTS and CDR2 YDEGEE. In DNA, the CDR3 is TGTGCCAGCAGCCCACGACAGGGAAACACTGAAGCTTTCTTT. This gives the protein CASSPRQGNTEAFF. The variable domain in full, completed from reference TRBV5-8 and TRBJ1-1, reads EAGVTQSPTHLIKTRGQQATLRCSPISGHTSVYWYQQALGLGLQFLLWYDEGEERNRGNFPPRFSGRQFPNYSSELNVNALELEDSALYLCASSPRQGNTEAFFGQGTRLTVV.

The chain is built from TRBV11-2 and TRBJ1-2, with 11 bases that match TRBD1. The germline V gene has CDR1 SGHAT and CDR2 FQNNGV. CDR3 length equals 16 residues. V shed 4 bases and J 8 bases; nucleotides not matched to a gene: 12. The CDR3 region has the DNA TGTGCCAGCAGCTCCATTTGGGGACAGGGGGAGTGGGGCTACACCTTC. Translating gives CASSSIWGQGEWGYTF.